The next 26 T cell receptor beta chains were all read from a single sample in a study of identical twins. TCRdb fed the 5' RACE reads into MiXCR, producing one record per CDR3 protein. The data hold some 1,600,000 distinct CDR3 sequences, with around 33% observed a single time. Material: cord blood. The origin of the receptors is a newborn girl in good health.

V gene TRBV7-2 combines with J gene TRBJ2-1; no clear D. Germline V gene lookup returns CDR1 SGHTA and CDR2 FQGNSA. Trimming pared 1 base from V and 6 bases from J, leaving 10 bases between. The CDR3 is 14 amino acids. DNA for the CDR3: TGTGCCAGCAGCTTAGTAGGACGGGCCAATGAGCAGTTCTTC. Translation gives CASSLVGRANEQFF.

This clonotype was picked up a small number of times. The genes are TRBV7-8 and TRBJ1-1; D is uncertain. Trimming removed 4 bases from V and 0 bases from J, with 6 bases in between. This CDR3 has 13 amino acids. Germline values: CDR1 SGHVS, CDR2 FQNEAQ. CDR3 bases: TGTGCCAGCAGCTCGGATATGAACACTGAAGCTTTCTTT. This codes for CASSSDMNTEAFF.

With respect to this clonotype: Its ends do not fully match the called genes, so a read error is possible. DNA of the CDR3: TGTGCTAGCAGCCGCGGACAGAGGGCAGTTACGCAGTATTTT. As protein: CASSRGQRAVTQYF. This rearrangement joins TRBV4-2 to TRBJ2-3, with a weak D call TRBD1 (6 bases). The germline V gene encodes CDR1 LGHNA and CDR2 YNFKEQ. The CDR3 has 14 amino acids.

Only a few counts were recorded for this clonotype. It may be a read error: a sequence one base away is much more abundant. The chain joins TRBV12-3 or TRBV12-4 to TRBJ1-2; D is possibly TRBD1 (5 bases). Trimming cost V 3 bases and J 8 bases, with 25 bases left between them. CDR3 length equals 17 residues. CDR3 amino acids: CASSFPLPSGTHHGYTF. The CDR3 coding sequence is TGTGCCAGCAGTTTCCCACTGCCATCAGGGACTCATCACGGCTACACCTTC.

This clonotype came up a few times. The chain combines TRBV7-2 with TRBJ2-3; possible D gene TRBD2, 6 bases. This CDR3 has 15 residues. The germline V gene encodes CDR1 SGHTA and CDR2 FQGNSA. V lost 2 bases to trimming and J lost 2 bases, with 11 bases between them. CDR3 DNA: TGTGCCAGCAGCTTAACTAGCCGAATCACAGATACGCAGTATTTT. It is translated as CASSLTSRITDTQYF.

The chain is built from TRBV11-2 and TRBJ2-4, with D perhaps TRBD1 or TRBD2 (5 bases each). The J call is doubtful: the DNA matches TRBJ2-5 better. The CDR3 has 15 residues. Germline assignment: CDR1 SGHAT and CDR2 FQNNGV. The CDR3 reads CASSLGGSGPRTQYF. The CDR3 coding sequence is TGTGCCAGCAGCTTAGGGGGCAGCGGCCCTAGGACCCAGTACTTC.

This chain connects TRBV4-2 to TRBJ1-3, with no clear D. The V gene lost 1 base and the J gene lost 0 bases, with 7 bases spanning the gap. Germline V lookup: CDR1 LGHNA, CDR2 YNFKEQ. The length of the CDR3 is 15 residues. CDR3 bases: TGTGCCAGCAGCCAAGGCTTCAGCTCTGGAAACACCATATATTTT. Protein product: CASSQGFSSGNTIYF.

The CDR3 loop is CASSADRGRGQPQHF. CDR3 nucleotide sequence: TGTGCCAGCAGTGCGGACAGGGGGCGCGGTCAGCCCCAGCATTTT. V is TRBV6-1 and J is TRBJ1-5, with 11 bases lining up with TRBD1. Germline CDR1 MNHNS, CDR2 SASEGT. Losses at the gene ends were 4 bases for V and 6 bases for J; bases not matched to a gene: 5. The CDR3 covers 15 residues.

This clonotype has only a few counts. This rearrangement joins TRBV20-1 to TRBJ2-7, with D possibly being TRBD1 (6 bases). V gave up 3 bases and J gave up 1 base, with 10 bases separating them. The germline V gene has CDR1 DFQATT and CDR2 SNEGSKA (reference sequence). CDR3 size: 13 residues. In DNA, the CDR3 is TGCAGTGCTAGTTTCACAGGGTCCTACGAGCAGTACTTC. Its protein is CSASFTGSYEQYF.

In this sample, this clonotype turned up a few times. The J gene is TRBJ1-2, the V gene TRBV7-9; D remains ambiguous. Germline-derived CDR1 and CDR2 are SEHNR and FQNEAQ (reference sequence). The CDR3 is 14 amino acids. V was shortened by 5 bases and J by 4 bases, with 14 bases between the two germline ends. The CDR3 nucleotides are TGTGCCAGCAGCCAGACACCGACTAGCTATGGCTACACCTTC. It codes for CASSQTPTSYGYTF.

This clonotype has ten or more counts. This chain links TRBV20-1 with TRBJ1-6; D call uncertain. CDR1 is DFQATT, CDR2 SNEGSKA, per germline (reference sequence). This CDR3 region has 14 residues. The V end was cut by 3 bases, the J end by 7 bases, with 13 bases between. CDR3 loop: CSARIRRSNSPLHF. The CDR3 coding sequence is TGCAGTGCTAGGATCCGCAGGAGCAATTCACCCCTCCACTTT.

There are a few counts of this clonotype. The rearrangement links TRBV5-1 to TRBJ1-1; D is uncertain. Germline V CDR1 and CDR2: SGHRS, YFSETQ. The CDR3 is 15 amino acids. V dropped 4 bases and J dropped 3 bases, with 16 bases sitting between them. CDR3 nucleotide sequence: TGCGCCAGCAGCATAATAGGGAGTAAGGACACTGAAGCTTTCTTT. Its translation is CASSIIGSKDTEAFF.

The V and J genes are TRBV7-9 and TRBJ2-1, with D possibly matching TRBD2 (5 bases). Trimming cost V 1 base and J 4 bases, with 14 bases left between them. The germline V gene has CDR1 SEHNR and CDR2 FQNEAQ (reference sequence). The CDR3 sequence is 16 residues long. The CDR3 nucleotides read TGTGCCAGCAGCTTAGACTCGGGATCACCTTACAATGAGCAGTTCTTC. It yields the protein CASSLDSGSPYNEQFF.

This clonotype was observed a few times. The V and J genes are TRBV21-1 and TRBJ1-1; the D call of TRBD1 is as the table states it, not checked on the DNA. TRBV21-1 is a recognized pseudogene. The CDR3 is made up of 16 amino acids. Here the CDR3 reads CASSKGRDSQNTEAFF. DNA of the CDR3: TGTGCCAGCAGCAAAGGAAGAGACAGCCAGAACACTGAAGCTTTCTTT.

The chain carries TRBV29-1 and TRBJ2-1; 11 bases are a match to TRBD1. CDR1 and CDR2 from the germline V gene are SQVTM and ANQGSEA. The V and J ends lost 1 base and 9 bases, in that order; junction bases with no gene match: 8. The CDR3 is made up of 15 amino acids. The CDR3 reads CSVEGGDRGWGEQFF. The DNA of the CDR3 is TGCAGCGTTGAAGGCGGGGACAGGGGGTGGGGTGAGCAGTTCTTC.

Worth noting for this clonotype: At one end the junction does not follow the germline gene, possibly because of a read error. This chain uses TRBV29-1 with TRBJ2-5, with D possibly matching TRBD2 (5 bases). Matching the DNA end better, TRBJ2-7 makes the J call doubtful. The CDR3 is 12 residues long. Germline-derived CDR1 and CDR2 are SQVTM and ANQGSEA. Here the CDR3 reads CSVLGLSCEQYF. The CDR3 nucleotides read TGCAGCGTACTAGGACTGTCCTGCGAGCAGTACTTC.

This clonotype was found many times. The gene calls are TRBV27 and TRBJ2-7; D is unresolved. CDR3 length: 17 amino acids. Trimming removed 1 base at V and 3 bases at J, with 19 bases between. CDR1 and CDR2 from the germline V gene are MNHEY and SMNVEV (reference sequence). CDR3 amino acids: CASSLCLRRVNGYEQYF. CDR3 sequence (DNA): TGTGCCAGCAGTTTATGCCTCCGACGGGTAAATGGCTACGAGCAGTACTTC.

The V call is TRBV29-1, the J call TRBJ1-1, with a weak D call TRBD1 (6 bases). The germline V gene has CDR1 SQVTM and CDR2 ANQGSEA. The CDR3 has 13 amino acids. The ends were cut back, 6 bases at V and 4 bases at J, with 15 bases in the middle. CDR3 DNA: TGCAGCGTAGGGGGAAACCGCGGCACTGAAGCTTTCTTT. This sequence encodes CSVGGNRGTEAFF. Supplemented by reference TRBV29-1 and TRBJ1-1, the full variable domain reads SAVISQKPSRDICQRGTSLTIQCQVDSQVTMMFWYRQQPGQSLTLIATANQGSEATYESGFVIDKFPISRPNLTFSTLTVSNMSPEDSSIYLCSVGGNRGTEAFFGQGTRLTVV.

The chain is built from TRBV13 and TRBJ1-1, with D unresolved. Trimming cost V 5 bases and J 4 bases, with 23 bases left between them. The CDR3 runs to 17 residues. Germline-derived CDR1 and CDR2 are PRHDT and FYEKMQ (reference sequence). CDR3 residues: CASSQPGWLGLSTEAFF. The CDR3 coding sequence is TGTGCCAGCAGCCAACCGGGGTGGTTGGGGTTGAGCACTGAAGCTTTCTTT.

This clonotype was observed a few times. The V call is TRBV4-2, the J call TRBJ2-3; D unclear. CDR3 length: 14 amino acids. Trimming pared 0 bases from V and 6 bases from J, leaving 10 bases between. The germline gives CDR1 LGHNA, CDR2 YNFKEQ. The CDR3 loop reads CASSQDQTYDTQYF. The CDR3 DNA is TGTGCCAGCAGCCAAGATCAGACGTATGATACGCAGTATTTT.

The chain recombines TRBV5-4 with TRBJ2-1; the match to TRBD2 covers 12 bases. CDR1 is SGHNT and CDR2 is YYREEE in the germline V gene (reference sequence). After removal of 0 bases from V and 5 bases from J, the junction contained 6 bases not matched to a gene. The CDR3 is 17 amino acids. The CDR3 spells CASSLGSTSGRDNEQFF. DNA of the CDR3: TGTGCCAGCAGCTTGGGGTCGACTAGCGGGAGAGACAATGAGCAGTTCTTC.

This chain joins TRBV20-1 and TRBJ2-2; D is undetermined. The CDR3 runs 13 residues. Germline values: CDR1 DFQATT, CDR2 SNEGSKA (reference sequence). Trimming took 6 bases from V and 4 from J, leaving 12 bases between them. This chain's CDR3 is CSARAPGTGELFF. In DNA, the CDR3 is TGCAGTGCCCGGGCGCCGGGCACCGGGGAGCTGTTTTTT.

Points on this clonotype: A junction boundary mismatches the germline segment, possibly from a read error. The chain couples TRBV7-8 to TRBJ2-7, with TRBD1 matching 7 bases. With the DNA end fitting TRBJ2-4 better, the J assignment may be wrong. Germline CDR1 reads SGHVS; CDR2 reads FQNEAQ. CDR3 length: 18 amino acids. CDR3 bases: TGTGCCAGCAGCCCCGCCAGGAGAGGGGGCCTAACCAAAGACATTCAGTACTTC. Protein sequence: CASSPARRGGLTKDIQYF.

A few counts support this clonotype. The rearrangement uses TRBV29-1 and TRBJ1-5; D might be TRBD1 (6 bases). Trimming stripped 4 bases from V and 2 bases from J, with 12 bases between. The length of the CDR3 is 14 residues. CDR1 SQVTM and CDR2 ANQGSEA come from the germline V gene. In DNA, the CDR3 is TGCAGCGTTGTTGGGGGGGCAGGCAATCAGCCCCAGCATTTT. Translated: CSVVGGAGNQPQHF.

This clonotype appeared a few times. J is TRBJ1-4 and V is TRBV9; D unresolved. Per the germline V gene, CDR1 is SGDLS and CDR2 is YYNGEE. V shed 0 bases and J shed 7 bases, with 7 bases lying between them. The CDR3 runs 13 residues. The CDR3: CASSVGEREKLFF. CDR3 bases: TGTGCCAGCAGCGTAGGTGAACGTGAAAAACTGTTTTTT.

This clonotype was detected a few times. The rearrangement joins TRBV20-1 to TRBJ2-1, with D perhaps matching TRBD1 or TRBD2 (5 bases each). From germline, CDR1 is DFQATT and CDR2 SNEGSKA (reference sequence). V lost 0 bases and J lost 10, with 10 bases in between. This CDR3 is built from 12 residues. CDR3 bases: TGCAGTGCTAGAGATCGCTGGGGGGAGCAGTTCTTC. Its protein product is CSARDRWGEQFF.